One sample yielded the 22 T cell receptor beta chains listed below, sequenced in a study of cytomegalovirus exposure and HLA in healthy donors (dated by TCRdb to 2017 to 2019). Libraries were made using the immunoSEQ multiplex PCR assay. A mixture of 60 forward primers for TCR Vbeta segments and 13 reverse primers for TCR Jbeta segments was used in the multiplex PCR. TCRdb provides this immuneACCESS table in a form limited to in-frame rearrangements. Some clones are lacking; in checked studies, under half of them reflect an unresolved V gene, and why the rest are absent is not known. The table for this sample lists 200,000 to 250,000 clones; around 79% of them were counted only once. The ten largest clones capture around 2% of the sample. The sequenced material came from PBMCs. These TCRs come from a man aged 18-30 years in good health and CMV-seronegative.

The chain couples TRBV19 to TRBJ1-5, with 7 bases matching TRBD1. The J segment lost 3 bases and the V segment lost 10 bases, leaving 6 bases of the junction unmatched. The germline CDR1 and CDR2 sequences are LNHDA and SQIVND (reference sequence). The CDR3 has 13 amino acids. This chain's CDR3 is CATKTGFNQPQHF. The CDR3 nucleotides are TGTGCCACTAAGACAGGGTTCAATCAGCCCCAGCATTTT. The variable domain in full, completed from reference TRBV19 and TRBJ1-5, reads DGGITQSPKYLFRKEGQNVTLSCEQNLNHDAMYWYRQDPGQGLRLIYYSQIVNDFQKGDIAEGYSVSREKKESFPLTVTSAQKNPTAFYLCATKTGFNQPQHFGDGTRLSIL.

This chain links TRBV5-6 with TRBJ2-5, with TRBD2 as a possible D gene (6 bases). The CDR3 runs to 16 residues. The germline V and J ends were trimmed by 0 bases and 1 base, with 13 bases remaining between them. From germline, CDR1 is SGHDT and CDR2 YYEEEE. CDR3 nucleotides: TGTGCCAGCAGCTTGGCGGCGGGGTTGGGCCAAGAGACCCAGTACTTC. Translated, it gives CASSLAAGLGQETQYF.

This chain links TRBV19 with TRBJ2-5; TRBD1 agrees at 9 bases. V lost 6 bases and J lost 5; bases outside the gene matches: 7. The CDR3 length is 14 residues. Germline CDR1 reads LNHDA; CDR2 reads SQIVND (reference sequence). The CDR3 here is CASSPGQGWETQYF. CDR3 sequence (DNA): TGTGCCAGTAGCCCCGGACAGGGGTGGGAGACCCAGTACTTC. Based on the CDR3 plus reference TRBV19 and TRBJ2-5, the full variable domain is DGGITQSPKYLFRKEGQNVTLSCEQNLNHDAMYWYRQDPGQGLRLIYYSQIVNDFQKGDIAEGYSVSREKKESFPLTVTSAQKNPTAFYLCASSPGQGWETQYFGPGTRLLVL.

The chain links TRBV13 to TRBJ2-5; D gene unclear. The end of the DNA is better explained by TRBJ2-7, so the J call may be wrong. Germline CDR1 and CDR2: PRHDT and FYEKMQ (reference sequence). CDR3 length: 16 residues. The CDR3 spells CASSRPDGAQNYEQYF. The CDR3 DNA reads TGTGCCAGCAGCCGTCCTGACGGAGCTCAGAATTACGAGCAGTACTTC.

The rearrangement links TRBV28 to TRBJ2-7; TRBD2 agrees at 12 bases. The J segment lost 1 base and the V segment lost 6 bases, leaving 1 base of the junction unmatched. The length of the CDR3 is 14 residues. Germline loops: CDR1 MDHEN, CDR2 SYDVKM. The CDR3 region is CASSLAGGSYEQYF. The CDR3 nucleotides are TGTGCCAGCAGCCTAGCGGGAGGGTCCTACGAGCAGTACTTC.

This chain joins TRBV10-1 and TRBJ2-1; TRBD2 matches at 15 bases. Trimming at V came to 2 bases and at J to 7 bases, leaving 12 bases not matched to a gene. The CDR3 contains 19 residues. Germline lookup yields CDR1 WNHNN and CDR2 SYGVQD (reference sequence). The CDR3 nucleotides are TGCGCCAGCAGTGAGCCCGGGACTAGCGGGAGGATGCTAAGAAATGAGCAGTTCTTC. Its protein product is CASSEPGTSGRMLRNEQFF.

The V and J genes are TRBV28 and TRBJ2-7; 10 nucleotides line up with TRBD2. The CDR3 is made up of 16 amino acids. The germline CDR1 and CDR2 sequences are MDHEN and SYDVKM. V lost 7 bases, J lost 4 bases, and 13 bases stayed unmatched. CDR3 nucleotide sequence: TGTGCCAGCAATCTGGGACTAGCGACCGGGAGTTACGAGCAGTACTTC. Translated, it gives CASNLGLATGSYEQYF.

This clone came up a few times. The rearrangement joins TRBV4-2 to TRBJ2-1; 7 bases are a match to TRBD2. Trimming removed 0 bases from V and 9 bases from J; junction bases left unmatched: 11. CDR1 is LGHNA and CDR2 is YNFKEQ in the germline V gene. The CDR3 totals 16 residues. For the CDR3, the DNA is TGTGCCAGCAGCCAAGATCCGCGACTAGCAGGGAGTGAGCAGTTCTTC. It specifies CASSQDPRLAGSEQFF.

Note on this clone: The identical CDR3 is also encoded by other nucleotide sequences in the sample. The V and J genes are TRBV29-1 and TRBJ2-7; TRBD1 agrees at 7 bases. Germline V CDR1 and CDR2: SQVTM, ANQGSEA. This CDR3 is 12 amino acids long. The trim removed 6 bases at V and 0 bases at J, leaving 2 bases unmatched. CDR3 amino acids: CSVRDSSYEQYF. CDR3 in DNA: TGCAGCGTAAGGGACAGCTCCTACGAGCAGTACTTC.

V and J are TRBV30 and TRBJ1-1; D is ambiguous. The CDR3 loop spans 13 amino acids. V was trimmed by 7 bases and J by 4 bases, leaving 16 bases between them. CDR1 is GTSNPN and CDR2 is SVGIG in the germline V gene (reference sequence). This chain's CDR3 is CALDLGGSTEAFF. As DNA, the CDR3 is TGTGCCTTGGACCTAGGAGGCTCCACTGAAGCTTTCTTT.

The rearrangement uses TRBV6-4 and TRBJ2-3, with a tentative D call TRBD2 (5 bases). Germline values: CDR1 MRHNA, CDR2 SNTAGT. CDR3 length: 13 amino acids. V shed 5 bases and J shed 0 bases, with 6 bases lying between them. For the CDR3, the DNA is TGTGCCAGCAGTAGCGGAAGCACAGATACGCAGTATTTT. It yields the protein CASSSGSTDTQYF.

CDR3 residues: CASSVGLAERDTQYF. CDR3 DNA sequence: TGTGCCAGCAGCGTGGGACTAGCGGAGAGAGATACGCAGTATTTT. This chain joins TRBV7-2 and TRBJ2-3, with 11 bases that match TRBD2. The CDR3 runs 15 residues. The germline V gene encodes CDR1 SGHTA and CDR2 FQGNSA. Germline trimming cut 5 bases from V and 5 bases from J; bases unmatched to any gene: 6.

The J gene is TRBJ1-6, the V gene TRBV7-2; a possible D gene is TRBD1 (6 bases). The CDR3 spans 15 residues. V lost 1 base and J lost 8, with 12 bases in between. Germline CDR1 is SGHTA and CDR2 is FQGNSA. The CDR3 bases are TGTGCCAGCAGCTTAGTAGGGAACAGGGATTCACCCCTCCACTTT. Its protein product is CASSLVGNRDSPLHF.

The chain links TRBV29-1 to TRBJ2-2; 10 bases match TRBD2. The CDR3 is made up of 18 amino acids. Germline CDR1 SQVTM, CDR2 ANQGSEA. V shed 4 bases, J shed 1 base, and the junction held 12 bases outside the gene matches. The CDR3 loop reads CSVAALSIAGGNTGELFF. CDR3 coding DNA: TGCAGCGTTGCCGCGTTAAGTATAGCGGGAGGGAACACCGGGGAGCTGTTTTTT.

The V and J genes are TRBV7-3 and TRBJ1-2; tentative D call: TRBD1 (5 bases). The CDR3 is 14 amino acids. Deletions cut 5 bases from V and 8 bases from J, with 18 bases between. Germline loops: CDR1 SGHTA, CDR2 FQGTGA. The DNA of the CDR3 is TGTGCCAGCAGCGGGGACTTCCGTGGTATAGGCTACACCTTC. This codes for CASSGDFRGIGYTF.

The chain carries TRBV28 and TRBJ2-5, with D possibly matching TRBD2 (6 bases). V lost 2 bases to trimming and J lost 5 bases, with 12 bases between them. The CDR3 sequence is 14 residues long. Germline lookup yields CDR1 MDHEN and CDR2 SYDVKM. CDR3 loop: CASSLPIAAETQYF. The CDR3 DNA reads as TGTGCCAGCAGTTTACCAATAGCGGCCGAGACCCAGTACTTC.

The chain joins TRBV25-1 to TRBJ2-7; D is perhaps TRBD2 (6 bases). V gave up 1 base and J gave up 0 bases, with 16 bases separating them. The CDR3 contains 17 residues. The germline CDR1 and CDR2 sequences are MGHDK and SYGVNS. The DNA for the CDR3 is TGTGCCAGCAGTGAATCCGTGGGTGGAGGGGCCTCCTACGAGCAGTACTTC. Amino acids: CASSESVGGGASYEQYF.

CDR3 DNA sequence: TGTGCCAGCAGCCAGCGGCAGAAAAGCGGGGGGAGGGAGACCCAGTACTTC. Protein: CASSQRQKSGGRETQYF. This chain links TRBV21-1 with TRBJ2-5; the table names TRBD2, a call not compared with the DNA. TRBV21-1 is a documented pseudogene. This CDR3 is 17 amino acids long.

V and J are TRBV15 and TRBJ2-2; D not certain. The CDR3 length is 15 residues. Germline V gene lookup returns CDR1 LNHNV and CDR2 YYDKDF (reference sequence). Trimming left V 0 bases short and J 2 bases short, with 7 bases between. The CDR3 here is CATSRDVTNTGELFF. CDR3 in DNA: TGTGCCACCAGCAGAGACGTAACTAACACCGGGGAGCTGTTTTTT.

The sample holds a few counts of this clone. This chain connects TRBV4-3 to TRBJ1-4; TRBD1 is a possible D gene (6 bases). The length of the CDR3 is 14 residues. Germline-derived CDR1 and CDR2 are LGHNA and YSLEER. The germline V and J ends were trimmed by 4 bases and 4 bases, with 10 bases remaining between them. CDR3 protein: CASSPSQGNEKLFF. CDR3 sequence (DNA): TGCGCCAGCAGCCCGTCACAGGGTAATGAAAAACTGTTTTTT.

V usage is TRBV7-6 and J usage is TRBJ2-2; D might be TRBD2 (5 bases). The CDR3 runs 14 residues. Trimming removed 4 bases at V and 4 bases at J, with 10 bases between. CDR1 is SGHVS, CDR2 FNYEAQ, per germline. The CDR3 bases are TGTGCCAGCAGCTCGTCAACTAGCACCGGGGAGCTGTTTTTT. Encoded protein: CASSSSTSTGELFF. The variable domain in full, with the rest retrieved from reference TRBV7-6 and TRBJ2-2, is GAGVSQSPRYKVTKRGQDVALRCDPISGHVSLYWYRQALGQGPEFLTYFNYEAQQDKSGLPNDRFSAERPEGSISTLTIQRTEQRDSAMYRCASSSSTSTGELFFGEGSRLTVL.

This chain links TRBV2 with TRBJ2-7; 7 nucleotides agree with TRBD2. This CDR3 has 12 residues. Germline V gene data show CDR1 as SNHLY and CDR2 as FYNNEI. The J segment lost 2 bases and the V segment lost 6 bases, leaving 1 base of the junction unmatched. The CDR3 here is CASSGRTYEQYF. CDR3 nucleotides: TGTGCCAGCAGCGGGAGGACCTACGAGCAGTACTTC.